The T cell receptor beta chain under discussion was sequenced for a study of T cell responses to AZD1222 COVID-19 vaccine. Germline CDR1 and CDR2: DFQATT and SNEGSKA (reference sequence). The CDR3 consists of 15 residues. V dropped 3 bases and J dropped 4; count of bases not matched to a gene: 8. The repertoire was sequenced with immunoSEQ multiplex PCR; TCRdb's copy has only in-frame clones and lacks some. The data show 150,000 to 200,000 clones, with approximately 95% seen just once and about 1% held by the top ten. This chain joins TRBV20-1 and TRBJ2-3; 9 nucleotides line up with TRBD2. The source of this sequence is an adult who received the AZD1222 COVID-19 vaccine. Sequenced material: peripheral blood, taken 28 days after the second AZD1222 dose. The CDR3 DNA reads TGCAGTGCTAGTTACCCTAGCGGGGTTCCAGATACGCAGTATTTT. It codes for CSASYPSGVPDTQYF.